These 6 T cell receptor beta chains were sequenced from one sample in a study of blood T cells in healthy people across ages. A second PCR of 7 to 11 cycles used a sample-barcoded 5' primer and a J-beta primer mix. One entry per CDR3 protein results from TCRdb running MiXCR on the 5' RACE reads. The table records hundreds of thousands of distinct CDR3 sequences, roughly half of them present only once. Input material: blood. All receptors come from a woman of 80 years or more in good health.

The V and J genes are TRBV12-3 or TRBV12-4 and TRBJ2-1; 9 bases map to TRBD1. The CDR3 consists of 15 residues. With V trimmed by 3 bases and J by 9 bases, 9 bases remained unmatched. In DNA, the CDR3 is TGTGCCAGCAGTTTTAGTGGACAGGGGTCGGGTGAGCAGTTCTTC. It is translated as CASSFSGQGSGEQFF.

In this sample, this clonotype turned up once. V is TRBV6-2 or TRBV6-3 and J is TRBJ2-1; TRBD1 or TRBD2 may be the D gene (5 bases each). Deletions cut 5 bases from V and 6 bases from J, with 8 bases between. The germline gives CDR1 MNHEY, CDR2 SVGEGT. The CDR3 extends over 12 amino acids. The CDR3 is CASSGTINEQFF. The CDR3 DNA sequence: TGTGCCAGCAGTGGGACCATCAATGAGCAGTTCTTC.

This clonotype was detected a few times. This CDR3 is CASSEAGLPETQYF. The CDR3 nucleotides are TGTGCCAGCAGTGAAGCGGGACTCCCAGAGACCCAGTACTTC. This chain links TRBV25-1 with TRBJ2-5; D might be TRBD2 (6 bases). This CDR3 has 14 residues. V was trimmed by 2 bases and J by 4 bases, leaving 11 bases between them. Germline CDR1 and CDR2: MGHDK and SYGVNS.

This clonotype has just a few counts. The rearrangement links TRBV5-5 to TRBJ1-5; 11 bases are a match to TRBD1. The CDR3 has 16 residues. V shed 3 bases, J shed 6 bases, and the junction held 8 bases outside the gene matches. Looked up from germline, CDR1 is SGHKS and CDR2 is YYEKEE (reference sequence). The CDR3, as DNA: TGTGCCAGCAGCTCAGCGGGACAGGGGGTTTTTCAGCCCCAGCATTTT. Encoded protein: CASSSAGQGVFQPQHF.

Notes on this clonotype: This is likely a read error, given that the CDR3 carries no conserved phenylalanine or tryptophan at its end. V and J are TRBV12-3 or TRBV12-4 and TRBJ2-3; unclear D gene. V lost 6 bases and J lost 0, with 10 bases in between. The CDR3 runs 14 residues. CDR3 sequence reads: CASRPTASTDTQYS. The CDR3 DNA reads as TGTGCCAGCAGGCCCACAGCCAGCACAGATACGCAGTATTCT.

The CDR3 DNA reads TGTGCCAGCAGATGGACAGGGGCTCAAGAGACCCAGTACTTC. Protein: CASRWTGAQETQYF. This chain links TRBV14 with TRBJ2-5, with TRBD1 matching 9 bases. The CDR3 covers 14 residues. Unmatched junction bases numbered 4, after V lost 6 bases and J lost 2 bases. The V gene's germline CDR1 is SGHDN and CDR2 FVKESK.